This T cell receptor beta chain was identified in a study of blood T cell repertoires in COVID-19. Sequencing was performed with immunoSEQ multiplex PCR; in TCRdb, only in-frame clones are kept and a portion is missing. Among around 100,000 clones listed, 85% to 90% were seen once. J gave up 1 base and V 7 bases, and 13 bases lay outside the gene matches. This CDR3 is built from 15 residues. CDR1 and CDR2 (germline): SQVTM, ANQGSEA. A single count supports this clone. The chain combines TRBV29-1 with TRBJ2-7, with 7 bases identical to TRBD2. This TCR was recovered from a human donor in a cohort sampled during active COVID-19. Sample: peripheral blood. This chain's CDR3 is CSARRSGTRSYEQYF. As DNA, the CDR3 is TGCAGCGCCCGAAGGAGCGGGACCCGATCCTACGAGCAGTACTTC.